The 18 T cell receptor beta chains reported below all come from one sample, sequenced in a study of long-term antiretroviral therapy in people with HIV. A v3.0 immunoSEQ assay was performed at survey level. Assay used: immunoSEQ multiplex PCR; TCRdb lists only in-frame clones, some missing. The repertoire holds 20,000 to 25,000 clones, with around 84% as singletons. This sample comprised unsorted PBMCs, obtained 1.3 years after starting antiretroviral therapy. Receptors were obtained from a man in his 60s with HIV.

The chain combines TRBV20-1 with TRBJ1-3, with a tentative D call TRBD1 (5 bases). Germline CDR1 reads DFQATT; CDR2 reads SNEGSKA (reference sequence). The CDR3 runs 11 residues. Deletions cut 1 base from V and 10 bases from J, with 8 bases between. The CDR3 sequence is CSARVAGTIYF. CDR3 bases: TGCAGTGCTAGAGTGGCAGGGACCATATATTTT.

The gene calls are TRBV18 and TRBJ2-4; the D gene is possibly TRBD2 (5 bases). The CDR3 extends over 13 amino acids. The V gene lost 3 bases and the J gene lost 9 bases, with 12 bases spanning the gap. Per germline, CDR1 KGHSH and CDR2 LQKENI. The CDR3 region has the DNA TGTGCCAGCTCACCGGACTCCGAAGGCATTCAGTACTTC. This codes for CASSPDSEGIQYF.

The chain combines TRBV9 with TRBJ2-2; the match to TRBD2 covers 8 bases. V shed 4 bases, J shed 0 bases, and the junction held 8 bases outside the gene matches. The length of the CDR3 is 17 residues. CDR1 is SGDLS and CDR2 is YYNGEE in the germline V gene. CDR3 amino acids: CASSRRAGATNTGELFF. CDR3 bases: TGTGCCAGCAGCAGGCGAGCGGGGGCTACGAACACCGGGGAGCTGTTTTTT.

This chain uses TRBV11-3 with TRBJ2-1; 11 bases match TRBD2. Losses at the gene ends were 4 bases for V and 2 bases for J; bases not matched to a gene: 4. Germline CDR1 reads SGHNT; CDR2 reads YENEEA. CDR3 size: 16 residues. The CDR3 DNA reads TGTGCCAGCAGCTCCCAGACTAGCGGGACCTACAATGAGCAGTTCTTC. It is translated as CASSSQTSGTYNEQFF.

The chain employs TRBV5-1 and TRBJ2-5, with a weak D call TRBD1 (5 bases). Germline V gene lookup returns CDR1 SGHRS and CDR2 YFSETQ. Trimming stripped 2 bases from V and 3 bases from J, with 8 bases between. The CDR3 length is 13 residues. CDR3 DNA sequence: TGCGCCAGCAGCTTTGGCAGGGAAGAGACCCAGTACTTC. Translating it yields CASSFGREETQYF.

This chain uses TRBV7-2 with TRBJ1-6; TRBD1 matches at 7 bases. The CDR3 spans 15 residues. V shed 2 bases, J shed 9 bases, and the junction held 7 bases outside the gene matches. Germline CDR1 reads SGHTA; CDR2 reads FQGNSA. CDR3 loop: CASSLSIQGGSPLHF. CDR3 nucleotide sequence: TGTGCCAGCAGCTTAAGTATCCAGGGGGGTTCACCCCTCCACTTT.

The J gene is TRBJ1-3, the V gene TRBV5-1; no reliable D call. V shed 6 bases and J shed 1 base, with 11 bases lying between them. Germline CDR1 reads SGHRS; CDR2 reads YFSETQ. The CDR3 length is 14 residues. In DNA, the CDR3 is TGCGCCAGCACCGAGGGAAGTTCTGGAAACACCATATATTTT. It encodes CASTEGSSGNTIYF.

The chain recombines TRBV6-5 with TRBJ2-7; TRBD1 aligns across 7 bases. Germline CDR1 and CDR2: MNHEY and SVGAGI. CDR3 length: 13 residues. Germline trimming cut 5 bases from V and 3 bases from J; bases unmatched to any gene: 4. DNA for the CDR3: TGTGCCAGCAGTCGACAGGGTGTCTACGAGCAGTACTTC. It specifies CASSRQGVYEQYF.

The CDR3 bases are TGTGCCAGCAGCTCGGGACGGCCAGCCTACGAGCAGTACTTC. Translation: CASSSGRPAYEQYF. The gene calls are TRBV5-6 and TRBJ2-7, with D perhaps matching TRBD1 or TRBD2 (5 bases each). Trimming shortened V by 3 bases and J by 2 bases, and 12 bases separated the two germline ends. CDR3 length equals 14 residues. From germline, CDR1 is SGHDT and CDR2 YYEEEE.

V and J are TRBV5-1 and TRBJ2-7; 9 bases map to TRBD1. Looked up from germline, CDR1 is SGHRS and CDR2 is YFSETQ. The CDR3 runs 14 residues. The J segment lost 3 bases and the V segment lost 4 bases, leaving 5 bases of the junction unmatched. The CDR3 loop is CASSKGQGIYEQYF. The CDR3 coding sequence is TGCGCCAGCAGCAAGGGACAGGGAATCTACGAGCAGTACTTC.

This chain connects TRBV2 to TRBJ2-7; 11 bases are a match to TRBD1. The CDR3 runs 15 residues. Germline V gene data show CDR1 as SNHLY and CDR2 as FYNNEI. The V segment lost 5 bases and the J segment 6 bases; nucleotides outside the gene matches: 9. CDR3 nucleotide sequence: TGTGCCAGCAGTAGTTTAGGACAGGGGGCCGGCGAGCAGTACTTC. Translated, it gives CASSSLGQGAGEQYF.

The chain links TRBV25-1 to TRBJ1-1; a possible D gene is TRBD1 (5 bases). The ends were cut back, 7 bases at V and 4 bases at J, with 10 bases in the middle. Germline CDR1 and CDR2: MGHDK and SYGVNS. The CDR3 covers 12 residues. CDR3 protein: CASTLGGTEAFF. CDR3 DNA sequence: TGTGCCAGCACTCTCGGGGGCACTGAAGCTTTCTTT.

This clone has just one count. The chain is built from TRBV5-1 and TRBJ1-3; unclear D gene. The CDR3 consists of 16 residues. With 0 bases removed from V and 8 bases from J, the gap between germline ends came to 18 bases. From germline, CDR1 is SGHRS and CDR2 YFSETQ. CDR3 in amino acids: CASSLGGYPTLDTIYF. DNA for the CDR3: TGCGCCAGCAGCTTGGGGGGATACCCCACTCTGGACACCATATATTTT.

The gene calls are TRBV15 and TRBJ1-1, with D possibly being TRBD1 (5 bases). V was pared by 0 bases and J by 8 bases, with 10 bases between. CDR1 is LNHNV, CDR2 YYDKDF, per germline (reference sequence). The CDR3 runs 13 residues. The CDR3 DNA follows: TGTGCCACCAGCAGAGATGAGTGGGGGGAAGCTTTCTTT. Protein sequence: CATSRDEWGEAFF.

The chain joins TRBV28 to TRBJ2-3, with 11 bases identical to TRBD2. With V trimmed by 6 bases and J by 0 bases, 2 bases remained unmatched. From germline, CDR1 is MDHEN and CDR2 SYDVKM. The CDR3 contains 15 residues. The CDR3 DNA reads TGTGCCAGCAGGACTAGCGGGACTAGCACAGATACGCAGTATTTT. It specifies CASRTSGTSTDTQYF. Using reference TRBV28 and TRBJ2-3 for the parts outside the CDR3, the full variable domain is DVKVTQSSRYLVKRTGEKVFLECVQDMDHENMFWYRQDPGLGLRLIYFSYDVKMKEKGDIPEGYSVSREKKERFSLILESASTNQTSMYLCASRTSGTSTDTQYFGPGTRLTVL.

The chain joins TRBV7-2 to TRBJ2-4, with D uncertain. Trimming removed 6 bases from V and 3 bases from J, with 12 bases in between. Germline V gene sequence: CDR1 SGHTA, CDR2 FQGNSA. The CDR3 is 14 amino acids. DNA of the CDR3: TGTGCCAGCAGACCCCAAGTTGGCAAAAACATTCAGTACTTC. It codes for CASRPQVGKNIQYF. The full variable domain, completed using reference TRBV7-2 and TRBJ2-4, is GAGVSQSPSNKVTEKGKDVELRCDPISGHTALYWYRQSLGQGLEFLIYFQGNSAPDKSGLPSDRFSAERTGGSVSTLTIQRTQQEDSAVYLCASRPQVGKNIQYFGAGTRLSVL.

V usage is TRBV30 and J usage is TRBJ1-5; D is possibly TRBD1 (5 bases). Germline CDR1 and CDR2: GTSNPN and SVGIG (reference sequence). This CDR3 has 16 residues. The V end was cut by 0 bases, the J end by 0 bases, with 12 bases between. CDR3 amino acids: CAWSVGWGYSNQPQHF. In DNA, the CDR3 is TGTGCCTGGAGTGTGGGGTGGGGGTATAGCAATCAGCCCCAGCATTTT.

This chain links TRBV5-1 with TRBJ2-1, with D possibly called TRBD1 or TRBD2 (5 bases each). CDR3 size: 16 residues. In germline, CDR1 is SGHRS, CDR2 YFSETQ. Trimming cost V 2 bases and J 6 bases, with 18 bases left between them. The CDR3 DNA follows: TGCGCCAGCAGCTTTTTACTAGGGGTCCGGGGCAATGAGCAGTTCTTC. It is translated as CASSFLLGVRGNEQFF.